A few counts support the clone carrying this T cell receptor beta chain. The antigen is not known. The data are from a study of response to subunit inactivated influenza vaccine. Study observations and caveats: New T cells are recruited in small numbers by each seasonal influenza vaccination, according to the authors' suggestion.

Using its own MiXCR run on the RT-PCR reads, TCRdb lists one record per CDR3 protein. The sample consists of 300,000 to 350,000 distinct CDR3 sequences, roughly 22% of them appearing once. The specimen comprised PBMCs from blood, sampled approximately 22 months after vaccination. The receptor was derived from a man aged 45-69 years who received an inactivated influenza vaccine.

The CDR3 here is CASSLGVPGLGPLHF. The CDR3 bases are TGTGCCAGCAGCTTAGGTGTCCCAGGCCTTGGGCCCCTCCACTTT. This sequence joins TRBV7-2 and TRBJ1-6, with unresolved D. This CDR3 contains 15 residues. V was shortened by 1 base and J by 13 bases, with 17 bases between the two germline ends. In germline, CDR1 is SGHTA, CDR2 FQGNSA.